The 16 T cell receptor beta chains below come from one sample, sequenced in a study of cytotoxic CD8 clonotypes in ibrutinib-treated CLL. Produced via immunoSEQ multiplex PCR; TCRdb's table is partial and in-frame only. In the table there are about 150,000 clones, 70% to 80% of which are singletons. The sequences come from PBMCs, collected after 24 months of ibrutinib treatment. The source is a human donor with chronic lymphocytic leukemia.

The rearrangement joins TRBV14 to TRBJ1-2, with D tentatively TRBD1 (6 bases). The CDR3 is 17 amino acids. Between the trimmed V and J ends, which lost 0 bases and 0 bases, there was a span of 14 bases. The V gene's germline CDR1 is SGHDN and CDR2 FVKESK. CDR3 in DNA: TGTGCCAGCAGCCAAGATCGGGGGGGCCCCACTAACTATGGCTACACCTTC. It translates to CASSQDRGGPTNYGYTF.

This clone was observed a few times. Other DNA sequences in this specimen translate into the identical CDR3. The chain carries TRBV7-9 and TRBJ1-2, with D unclear. This CDR3 is built from 11 residues. CDR1 is SEHNR and CDR2 is FQNEAQ in the germline V gene (reference sequence). V was shortened by 5 bases and J by 8 bases, with 9 bases between the two germline ends. The CDR3 region has the DNA TGTGCCAGCAGCCTATACGGGGGCTACACCTTC. Its translation is CASSLYGGYTF.

The chain combines TRBV1 with TRBJ2-7; the tabulated D call, TRBD1, remains unverified against the DNA. TRBV1 is tagged as a pseudogene. CDR3 size: 13 residues. Here the CDR3 DNA reads TGCACCAGCAGCCAAGGCAGGGCGGCCGAGCAGTACTTC. Its protein is CTSSQGRAAEQYF.

This chain joins TRBV11-3 and TRBJ2-5; the match to TRBD1 covers 8 bases. V gave up 3 bases and J gave up 0 bases; unmatched junction bases: 3. The CDR3 loop spans 15 amino acids. CDR1 and CDR2 (germline): SGHNT, YENEEA. The DNA of the CDR3 is TGTGCCAGCAGCTTGGGGGACAGGCACCAAGAGACCCAGTACTTC. The encoded protein is CASSLGDRHQETQYF.

In this sample, this clone is medium-sized. This chain links TRBV28 with TRBJ1-2; D possibly corresponds to TRBD1 (6 bases). Trimming removed 7 bases at V and 4 bases at J, with 13 bases between. Germline CDR1 reads MDHEN; CDR2 reads SYDVKM. The CDR3 has 13 amino acids. CDR3 residues: CASTRGGPYGYTF. The CDR3 region has the DNA TGTGCCAGCACCCGCGGGGGGCCCTATGGCTACACCTTC.

The CDR3 reads CASSLEYQPQHF. For the CDR3, the DNA is TGTGCCAGCAGCTTGGAGTATCAGCCCCAGCATTTT. This chain links TRBV5-8 with TRBJ1-5; D unresolved. The CDR3 covers 12 residues. Trimming left V 0 bases short and J 5 bases short, with 3 bases between. Per germline, CDR1 SGHTS and CDR2 YDEGEE.

In this sample, this clone turned up many times. The chain combines TRBV18 with TRBJ2-7; D perhaps matches TRBD2 (5 bases). V was cut by 3 bases and J by 0 bases, with 15 bases left in between. CDR3 length: 16 residues. Germline assignment: CDR1 KGHSH and CDR2 LQKENI. The chain's CDR3 is CASSPGAELLSYEQYF. The CDR3 bases are TGTGCCAGCTCACCGGGAGCGGAATTACTCTCCTACGAGCAGTACTTC. Looking up the rest from reference TRBV18 and TRBJ2-7 gives the full variable domain: NAGVMQNPRHLVRRRGQEARLRCSPMKGHSHVYWYRQLPEEGLKFMVYLQKENIIDESGMPKERFSAEFPKEGPSILRIQQVVRGDSAAYFCASSPGAELLSYEQYFGPGTRLTVT.

The chain combines TRBV7-8 with TRBJ2-7, with 7 bases matching TRBD2. The trim removed 2 bases at V and 7 bases at J, leaving 5 bases unmatched. CDR3 length: 13 residues. Germline V gives CDR1 SGHVS, CDR2 FQNEAQ. CDR3 coding DNA: TGTGCCAGCAGCTTACGGGTCGGGGGGGAGCAGTACTTC. This gives the protein CASSLRVGGEQYF.

The rearrangement links TRBV2 to TRBJ1-5; the D gene is possibly TRBD1 (5 bases). Trimming removed 6 bases at V and 0 bases at J, with 12 bases between. The CDR3 has 15 residues. CDR1 SNHLY and CDR2 FYNNEI come from the germline V gene. The CDR3 reads CASSALGGSNQPQHF. The DNA of the CDR3 is TGTGCCAGCAGCGCCCTCGGGGGTAGCAATCAGCCCCAGCATTTT.

The chain uses TRBV21-1 and TRBJ2-5; the table's D call, TRBD2, has no DNA check behind it. TRBV21-1 is a pseudogene segment. The CDR3 runs 12 residues. The CDR3 DNA reads TGTGCCAGCAGCCGGGTTTACGCGACCCAGTACTTC. Translated, it gives CASSRVYATQYF.

This clone showed up just a few times. The CDR3 DNA reads as TGCGCCAGCAGCATAGGACCACCTGGGGAGCAGTACTTC. This codes for CASSIGPPGEQYF. This chain joins TRBV5-1 and TRBJ2-7; D unresolved. Deletions cut 4 bases from V and 7 bases from J, with 15 bases between. CDR1 and CDR2 from the germline V gene are SGHRS and YFSETQ. The CDR3 loop spans 13 amino acids.

This chain joins TRBV5-1 and TRBJ2-3; D is uncertain. The CDR3 length is 13 residues. The V end lost 4 bases, the J end lost 5 bases, and 11 bases lay between the germline ends. Germline CDR1 reads SGHRS; CDR2 reads YFSETQ. This CDR3 is CASSPSPVDTQYF. The CDR3 region has the DNA TGCGCCAGCAGCCCGTCTCCGGTAGATACGCAGTATTTT.

Only one count was recorded for this clone. The chain carries TRBV19 and TRBJ2-3; D is possibly TRBD2 (6 bases). Germline V gene sequence: CDR1 LNHDA, CDR2 SQIVND (reference sequence). Trimming removed 7 bases at V and 1 base at J, with 24 bases between. The CDR3 spans 18 residues. In DNA form, the CDR3 reads TGTGCCAGTACCCCCCCCGGAGGGCTCGCCAGCCGCACAGATACGCAGTATTTT. As protein: CASTPPGGLASRTDTQYF.

This chain links TRBV27 with TRBJ1-3; D call uncertain. This CDR3 region has 13 residues. V was trimmed by 10 bases and J by 1 base, leaving 11 bases between them. The germline V gene encodes CDR1 MNHEY and CDR2 SMNVEV (reference sequence). CDR3 DNA: TGTGCCACCCGCCCGGCATCTGGAAACACCATATATTTT. As protein: CATRPASGNTIYF.

V is TRBV5-1 and J is TRBJ2-7; possible D gene TRBD1, 7 bases. This CDR3 is built from 15 residues. The germline V gene encodes CDR1 SGHRS and CDR2 YFSETQ. V lost 3 bases to trimming and J lost 4 bases, with 17 bases between them. The CDR3 DNA is TGCGCCAGCAGCTCCCAAGGGGGCGCGGGATACGAGCAGTACTTC. Amino acid sequence: CASSSQGGAGYEQYF.

This chain's CDR3 is CATRGYEQYF. CDR3 bases: TGCGCCACCCGAGGTTACGAGCAGTACTTC. The rearrangement links TRBV10-2 to TRBJ2-7; D unresolved. Germline V CDR1 and CDR2: WSHSY, SAAADI. V gave up 10 bases and J gave up 4 bases, with 8 bases separating them. The CDR3 length is 10 residues.